Below are 10 T cell receptor beta chains sequenced from a single sample in a study of blood T cell repertoires in COVID-19. Clones were read by immunoSEQ multiplex PCR, and TCRdb kept only the in-frame ones, dropping some. The sample lists 200,000 or so clones; 85% to 90% were seen once. The sample comprised peripheral blood. These receptors originate from a man of 80 years or more with acute or convalescent COVID-19.

V and J are TRBV5-4 and TRBJ2-5, with 8 positions matching TRBD2. CDR1 SGHNT and CDR2 YYREEE come from the germline V gene (reference sequence). This CDR3 comprises 14 residues. J gave up 5 bases and V 4 bases, and 7 bases lay outside the gene matches. CDR3 loop: CASSTQAGDETQYF. The CDR3 region has the DNA TGTGCCAGCAGCACACAAGCGGGAGATGAGACCCAGTACTTC.

In this sample, this clone turned up once. The chain joins TRBV10-2 to TRBJ2-3, with TRBD1 matching 9 bases. The CDR3 sequence is 16 residues long. Germline CDR1 WSHSY, CDR2 SAAADI. The trim removed 7 bases at V and 4 bases at J, leaving 12 bases unmatched. The CDR3 reads CASNRGTGWGPDTQYF. The DNA of the CDR3 is TGCGCCAGCAACCGCGGGACAGGGTGGGGACCAGATACGCAGTATTTT.

This chain uses TRBV11-2 with TRBJ2-1; maybe TRBD2 (5 bases). The V gene's germline CDR1 is SGHAT and CDR2 FQNNGV. The germline V and J ends were trimmed by 1 base and 6 bases, with 13 bases remaining between them. There are 15 residues in the CDR3. The DNA for the CDR3 is TGTGCCAGCAGCTTAGGTCGGAAACTAGGCAATGAGCAGTTCTTC. It codes for CASSLGRKLGNEQFF.

This clone came up once. This chain connects TRBV7-2 to TRBJ2-2; no definite D call. The CDR3 totals 14 residues. CDR1 and CDR2 (germline): SGHTA, FQGNSA. The ends were cut back, 2 bases at V and 2 bases at J, with 6 bases in the middle. The CDR3 region is CASSLSVNTGELFF. CDR3 DNA: TGTGCCAGCAGCTTATCAGTAAACACCGGGGAGCTGTTTTTT.

CDR3 residues: CASSLRQGAGSEQFF. The CDR3 DNA reads as TGTGCCAGCAGTTTACGGCAGGGGGCAGGTTCCGAGCAGTTCTTC. The V call is TRBV27, the J call TRBJ2-1, with 8 bases that match TRBD1. The germline gives CDR1 MNHEY, CDR2 SMNVEV (reference sequence). V dropped 2 bases and J dropped 10; count of bases not matched to a gene: 10. The CDR3 spans 15 residues.

The chain combines TRBV5-1 with TRBJ2-3, with D perhaps TRBD1 (5 bases). The CDR3 contains 16 residues. V lost 4 bases, J lost 2 bases, and 17 bases lay in between. From germline, CDR1 is SGHRS and CDR2 YFSETQ. This chain's CDR3 is CASSDAGKGVTDTQYF. In DNA form, the CDR3 reads TGCGCCAGCAGCGACGCAGGGAAAGGGGTCACAGATACGCAGTATTTT. The whole variable domain, remainder taken from reference TRBV5-1 and TRBJ2-3, is KAGVTQTPRYLIKTRGQQVTLSCSPISGHRSVSWYQQTPGQGLQFLFEYFSETQRNKGNFPGRFSGRQFSNSRSEMNVSTLELGDSALYLCASSDAGKGVTDTQYFGPGTRLTVL.

This rearrangement joins TRBV5-1 to TRBJ2-3; D not certain. The CDR3 loop spans 15 amino acids. V was clipped by 0 bases and J by 0 bases, with 8 bases between them. Germline V lookup: CDR1 SGHRS, CDR2 YFSETQ. As DNA, the CDR3 is TGCGCCAGCAGCTTGGACGGGTTCAGCACAGATACGCAGTATTTT. Protein product: CASSLDGFSTDTQYF.

The chain employs TRBV5-1 and TRBJ2-7; D is possibly TRBD2 (5 bases). The CDR3 is 14 amino acids. Trimming stripped 0 bases from V and 4 bases from J, with 11 bases between. CDR1 and CDR2 (germline): SGHRS, YFSETQ. The chain's CDR3 is CASSLVVGAYEQYF. The CDR3 DNA reads TGCGCCAGCAGCTTGGTGGTGGGAGCTTACGAGCAGTACTTC. Combining the CDR3 with reference TRBV5-1 and TRBJ2-7 gives the whole variable domain KAGVTQTPRYLIKTRGQQVTLSCSPISGHRSVSWYQQTPGQGLQFLFEYFSETQRNKGNFPGRFSGRQFSNSRSEMNVSTLELGDSALYLCASSLVVGAYEQYFGPGTRLTVT.

The rearrangement uses TRBV6-5 and TRBJ2-5; D is perhaps TRBD1 (6 bases). This CDR3 comprises 14 residues. Per the germline V gene, CDR1 is MNHEY and CDR2 is SVGAGI. The ends were cut back, 5 bases at V and 2 bases at J, with 12 bases in the middle. The CDR3: CASSLPGVQETQYF. CDR3 nucleotide sequence: TGTGCCAGCAGTCTCCCAGGGGTGCAAGAGACCCAGTACTTC.

The rearrangement joins TRBV4-2 to TRBJ1-5; the D is unclear. The V gene lost 1 base and the J gene lost 0 bases, with 10 bases spanning the gap. Germline V gene sequence: CDR1 LGHNA, CDR2 YNFKEQ. The length of the CDR3 is 16 residues. The chain's CDR3 is CASSQGGPASNQPQHF. CDR3 sequence (DNA): TGTGCCAGCAGCCAAGGCGGGCCAGCTAGCAATCAGCCCCAGCATTTT.